Reported below is one T cell receptor beta chain. Which antigen it targets is not known. No much larger clonotype is one base removed from it; base qualities were not supplied. The data are from a study of T cell repertoires in cytomegalovirus infection (dated by TCRdb to about 2019). Concerning the study at large: Donor HLA type was relevant to the analysis, because carriage of CMV infection together with the matching HLA type was indicated by public TCR beta signatures. What the work shows at the level of the full study, not this receptor alone: The ex vivo response was dominated by HLA-C-restricted CMV-specific TCR beta clonotypes, which also provided the single most frequent clonotype in two of eight donors. Cumulative frequency of public TCR beta family members discriminated carriers of CMV infection plus the relevant HLA type in this cohort and an independent roughly 340-donor cohort.

From its cysteine to its phenylalanine, the CDR3 spans 18 amino acids. This entry keeps only the CDR3 DNA: 54 bases, framed from base 1. Trimming at the junction amounts to 4 bases on V and 0 bases on J, and the germline ends lie 20 bases apart. Looking up the germline V gene yields CDR1 SGHRS and CDR2 YFSETQ. Sequenced using an Illumina HiSeq 1500. The raw public reads went through TCRdb reprocessing: fastp at Q25, MiXCR clone calling, in-frame beta chains kept. Identical CDR3 proteins give one entry, which carries the most common genes and DNA. Within this sample are about 740,000 distinct CDR3 sequences, with approximately 40% of them counted one time only. The top ten hold 2.8% of the sample.

The clonotype originates from a human donor in good health (CMV status not recorded). Some clones in this sample may be carry-over from other donors' samples. In this chain, TRBV5-1 is recombined with TRBJ2-4; no confident D gene assignment can be made. Sequencing input: PBMCs. The CDR3 corresponds to CASSPTPGLDLAKNIQYF. Here is the DNA: TGCGCCAGCAGCCCGACACCGGGTTTAGATTTAGCCAAAAACATTCAGTACTTC.